A selection of T cell receptor beta chains follows, all from one sample in a study of T cell responses to AZD1222 COVID-19 vaccine. TCRdb's table, derived via immunoSEQ multiplex PCR, lists solely in-frame clones and lacks some. Of about 170,000 clones in the sample, 85% to 90% were seen once. Source: peripheral blood, taken on day 0 of AZD1222 vaccination. These receptors came from an adult in good health. The CDR3 runs from the conserved cysteine through the conserved F or W.

J: TRBJ1-1; V: TRBV9; CDR3: CASSVGRETEAFF
J: TRBJ2-7; V: TRBV5-4; CDR3: CASSLGVGGDYEQYF
J: TRBJ2-3; V: TRBV3-1/TRBV3-2; CDR3: CASSQGAEDTQYF
J: TRBJ1-1; V: TRBV18; CDR3: CASSETGSLEAFF
J: TRBJ2-5; V: TRBV29-1; CDR3: CSVDRGEETQYF
J: TRBJ1-2; V: TRBV5-1; CDR3: CASSLAVRGNGYTF
J: TRBJ1-6; V: TRBV15; CDR3: CATQGANSPLHF
J: TRBJ1-4; V: TRBV5-1; CDR3: CASSSAATNEKLFF
J: TRBJ1-1; V: TRBV30; CDR3: CAWNPGGPEAFF
J: TRBJ1-5; V: TRBV18; CDR3: CASSPRPRADIPNQPQHF
J: TRBJ2-5; V: TRBV19; CDR3: CASSIEQRETQYF
J: TRBJ2-2; V: TRBV28; CDR3: CASSLSEIGELFF
J: TRBJ1-2; V: TRBV7-9; CDR3: CASSYGTGDYGYTF
J: TRBJ2-5; V: TRBV5-1; CDR3: CASSGGVLAQETQYF
J: TRBJ1-2; V: TRBV6-5; CDR3: CASSYSITNYGYTF
J: TRBJ2-1; V: TRBV6-5; CDR3: CASRQGSYNEQFF
J: TRBJ1-2; V: TRBV19; CDR3: CASSSPLERGGYTF
J: TRBJ2-5; V: TRBV5-1; CDR3: CASSPASGRGRETQYF
J: TRBJ1-1; V: TRBV27; CDR3: CASSSVNTEAFF
J: TRBJ1-1; V: TRBV7-2; CDR3: CASSLSHRQVIGNTEAFF
J: TRBJ1-1; V: TRBV3-1/TRBV3-2; CDR3: CASSRGTRNTEAFF
J: TRBJ1-3; V: TRBV15; CDR3: CATSSGQGIGNTIYF
J: TRBJ1-2; V: TRBV19; CDR3: CASSTRTGATYYGYTF
J: TRBJ2-6; V: TRBV9; CDR3: CASSVDSGANVLTF
J: TRBJ1-3; V: TRBV6-5; CDR3: CASSREDSGNTIYF
J: TRBJ1-2; V: TRBV30; CDR3: CAWNPFDRTNYGYTF
J: TRBJ2-3; V: TRBV5-8; CDR3: CASRTSGGSTQYF
J: TRBJ2-5; V: TRBV27; CDR3: CASSGVGRWGGETQYF
J: TRBJ1-5; V: TRBV12-5; CDR3: CASGLVQTGQPQHF
J: TRBJ1-3; V: TRBV5-1; CDR3: CASSIQGASDTIYF
J: TRBJ2-7; V: TRBV2; CDR3: CASREGTSYEQYF
J: TRBJ1-6; V: TRBV9; CDR3: CASSDEVTGGSPLHF
J: TRBJ1-1; V: TRBV5-5; CDR3: CASSLAAEAFF
J: TRBJ1-2; V: TRBV15; CDR3: CATSTDRGYGYTF
J: TRBJ2-5; V: TRBV4-1; CDR3: CASSHGAGETQYF
J: TRBJ1-2; V: TRBV6-6; CDR3: CASKTPLVLNYGYTF
J: TRBJ2-7; V: TRBV9; CDR3: CASSVAAQGYYEQYF
J: TRBJ2-2; V: TRBV5-1; CDR3: CASSPTGPNTGELFF
J: TRBJ2-5; V: TRBV7-9; CDR3: CASSAGSKETQYF
J: TRBJ1-6; V: TRBV5-1; CDR3: CASSERTGTGSSPLHF
J: TRBJ2-1; V: TRBV7-3; CDR3: CASSLGTSGGYYNEQFF
J: TRBJ1-2; V: TRBV30; CDR3: CAWSVVGYGYTF
J: TRBJ1-6; V: TRBV30; CDR3: CAWSVPGQGNSPLHF
J: TRBJ2-2; V: TRBV6-2/TRBV6-3; CDR3: CASSYYGVANTGELFF
J: TRBJ2-1; V: TRBV5-6; CDR3: CASSLINEQFF
J: TRBJ1-1; V: TRBV5-5; CDR3: CASSLTLTGNTEAFF
J: TRBJ2-3; V: TRBV4-2; CDR3: CASSHDYRTDTQYF